The entry below describes one T cell receptor beta chain. This clonotype has at least ten counts. Its antigen has not been determined. Per-nucleotide qualities are absent, and no much larger clonotype sits a single base away. These data originate in a study of T cells in Graves' hyperthyroidism and ophthalmopathy (dated by TCRdb to about 2019). At the level of the whole study: Peripheral blood was collected at initial diagnosis, before any treatment. To identify TCR V-J signatures that set the groups apart, the researchers used a discovery cohort of about a hundred patients, made up of approximately 43 with Graves' ophthalmopathy and some 56 with stable Graves' hyperthyroidism. Prospective prediction of ophthalmopathy was tested in an independent validation cohort consisting of 18 hyperthyroidism patients and over 15 patients who later progressed to ophthalmopathy. The approximately 95 discovery patients were divided at random into training and test sets in a 7:3 ratio. In six Graves' hyperthyroidism patients, the study also compared T-cell repertoires from thyroid tissue with T-cell repertoires from blood. After sampling, hyperthyroidism patients received methimazole starting at 30 mg daily, and ophthalmopathy patients received high-dose intravenous methylprednisolone. The paper reports TCR Vbeta CDR3 sequencing of over 130 peripheral blood samples: some 44 ophthalmopathy, around 80 hyperthyroidism and about 17 progressor patients. Paper-wide results and their limitations: Sample size was not statistically predetermined, and investigators were not blinded to group allocation. Most expanded thyroid clonotypes (frequency above 0.001) were also detected in blood, suggesting blood repertoires may reflect thyroid immune responses. Ophthalmopathy was separated from stable hyperthyroidism by a 13 V-J signature model, with approximately 86% sensitivity and about 81% specificity obtained in cross-validation and 80%/75% obtained in testing. In validation, the model predicted progression to ophthalmopathy a median of about 6 months before onset, with 70% to 71% sensitivity and roughly 79% specificity.

Ophthalmopathy patients had moderately to severely active disease, with a Clinical Activity Score of 3 or more, a NOSPECS grade of 4 or more, and a disease duration of less than 3 months. Exclusion was applied to patients with uncontrolled infections, other autoimmune diseases, pregnancy or lactation. Diagnoses were based on clinical symptoms, serum thyroxine and TRAb, thyroid ultrasound and orbital computed tomography. Ficoll-Paque density gradient centrifugation was used to isolate PBMCs from around 10 ml of fresh peripheral blood. Total RNA was extracted using Trizol reagent, and RNA quality was assessed on an Agilent 2100 Bioanalyzer. For this chain, trimming is 6 bases at the V end and 5 bases at the J end, and the number of junction bases without a gene match is 9. Via the germline V gene, CDR1 is MNHNS and CDR2 SASEGT. From its cysteine to its phenylalanine, the CDR3 spans 14 amino acids. This entry keeps only the CDR3 DNA: 42 bases, framed from base 1.

TCR beta CDR3 regions were amplified from RNA transcripts. The TCR CDR3 was subjected to a first round of RT-PCR using the HTBI primer set and the Qiagen OneStep RT-PCR kit. Libraries were constructed in a second round of multiplex PCR, after which size selection and purification were performed. The libraries were sequenced on an Illumina HiSeq2000 using paired-end 100 bp reads. Per the authors' processing: SOAPnuke was used to process the raw data, throwing out any read that contained adapters or uncalled bases, had a mean Phred below 15, or lacked an exact constant-primer or identifier match. High-quality paired reads were merged with COPE v1.2.5, and unique nucleotide sequences were defined as clonotypes. MiTCR v1.1 was used to align the clonotypes against IMGT TRBV, TRBD and TRBJ reference segments. The analysis included only V-J combinations with a frequency above 0.0001, which together covered 99% to 99.2% of the repertoires. The TCS score was defined as F50 (clonal expansion) divided by E x V (chaos), with BLOSUM62-based TCRdist calculated between CDR3 peptides within each V-J. Welch's t-statistics and random forest reduced 514 V-J features to 10 to 15, which were used in a naive Bayes classifier (R e1071). The similarity between thyroid and blood repertoires was quantified using the Morisita-Horn index. The public reads were reanalyzed by TCRdb: fastp trimming at Q25, MiXCR alignment, in-frame beta chains only. Entries are consolidated by CDR3 protein sequence, retaining the most common genes and DNA. The V and J calls follow TCRdb's processing rather than the paper's. In this sample the table shows approximately 610,000 distinct CDR3 sequences, roughly 15% of which occur a single time. Together, the top ten hold 3.5% to 4.5% of the sample.

Sequences were obtained from blood. This TCR came from a middle-aged woman with Graves' ophthalmopathy. The rearranged segments are TRBV6-1 and TRBJ1-1; TRBD1 matches 7 bases in the middle. In nucleotide form, the sequence is TGTGCCAGCAGCAGGGACAGTCAATCTACTGAAGCTTTCTTT. This yields the protein CASSRDSQSTEAFF.